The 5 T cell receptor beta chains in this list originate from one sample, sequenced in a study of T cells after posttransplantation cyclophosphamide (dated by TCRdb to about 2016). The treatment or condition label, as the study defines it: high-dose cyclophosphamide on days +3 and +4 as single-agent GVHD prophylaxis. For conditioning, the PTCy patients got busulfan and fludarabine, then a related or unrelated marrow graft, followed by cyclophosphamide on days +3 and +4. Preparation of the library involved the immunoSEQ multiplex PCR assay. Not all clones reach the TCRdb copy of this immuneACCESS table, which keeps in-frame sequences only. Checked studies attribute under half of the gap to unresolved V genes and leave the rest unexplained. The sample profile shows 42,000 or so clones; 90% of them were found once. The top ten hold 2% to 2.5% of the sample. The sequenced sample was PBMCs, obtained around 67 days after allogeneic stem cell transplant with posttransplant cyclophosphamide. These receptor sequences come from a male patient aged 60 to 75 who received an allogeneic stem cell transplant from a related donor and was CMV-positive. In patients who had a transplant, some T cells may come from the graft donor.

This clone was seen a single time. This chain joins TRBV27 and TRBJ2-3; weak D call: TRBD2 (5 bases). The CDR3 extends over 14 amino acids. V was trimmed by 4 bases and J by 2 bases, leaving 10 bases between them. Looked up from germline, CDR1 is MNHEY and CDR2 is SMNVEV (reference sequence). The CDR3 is CASSSSLPTDTQYF. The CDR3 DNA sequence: TGTGCCAGCAGTTCTAGCTTACCCACAGATACGCAGTATTTT.

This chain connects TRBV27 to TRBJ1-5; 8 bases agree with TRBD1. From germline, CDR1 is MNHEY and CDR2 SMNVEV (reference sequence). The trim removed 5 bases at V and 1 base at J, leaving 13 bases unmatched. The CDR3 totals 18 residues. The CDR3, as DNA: TGTGCCAGCAGTCGCAAACCCGGACAGGGCTCGAGCAATCAGCCCCAGCATTTT. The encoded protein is CASSRKPGQGSSNQPQHF.

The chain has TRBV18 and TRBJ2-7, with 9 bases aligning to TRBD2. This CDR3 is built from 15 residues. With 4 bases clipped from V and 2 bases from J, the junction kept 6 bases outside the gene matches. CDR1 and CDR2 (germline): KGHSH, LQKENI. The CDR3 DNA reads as TGTGCCAGCTCACAACATAGCGGGGGTGCCTACGAGCAGTACGTC. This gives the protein CASSQHSGGAYEQYV.

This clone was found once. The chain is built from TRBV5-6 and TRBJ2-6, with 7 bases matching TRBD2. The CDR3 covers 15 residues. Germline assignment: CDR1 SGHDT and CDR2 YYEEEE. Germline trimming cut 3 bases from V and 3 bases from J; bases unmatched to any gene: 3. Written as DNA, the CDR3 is TGTGCCAGCAGCTCTCCGGGGGGTGGGGCCAACGTCCTGACTTTC. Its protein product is CASSSPGGGANVLTF.

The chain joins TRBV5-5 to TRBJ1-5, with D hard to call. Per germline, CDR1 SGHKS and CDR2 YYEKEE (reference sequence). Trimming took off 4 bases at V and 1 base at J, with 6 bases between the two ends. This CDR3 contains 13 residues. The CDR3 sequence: CASSPGSNQPQHF. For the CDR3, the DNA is TGTGCCAGCAGCCCGGGGAGCAATCAGCCCCAGCATTTT.